Below are 27 T cell receptor beta chains sequenced from a single sample in a study of T cells in Graves' hyperthyroidism and ophthalmopathy. RNA transcripts gave rise to amplified TCR beta CDR3 regions. TCR CDR3 regions were first amplified by RT-PCR with HTBI primers. TCRdb independently ran MiXCR on the multiplex PCR reads; one entry per CDR3 protein. The table lists hundreds of thousands of distinct CDR3 sequences, roughly 15% of them singletons, with roughly an eighth in the top ten. Sequences were obtained from blood. Receptors originate from a woman aged 45-65 years with Graves' ophthalmopathy.

This clonotype was recorded many times. V usage is TRBV7-2 and J usage is TRBJ2-7; tentatively, D is TRBD2 (5 bases). In germline, CDR1 is SGHTA, CDR2 FQGNSA. V shed 4 bases and J shed 4 bases, with 11 bases lying between them. The CDR3 spans 13 residues. The CDR3 DNA follows: TGTGCCAGCAGCTCTTCGACGGGGTACGAGCAGTACTTC. It translates to CASSSSTGYEQYF.

This clonotype was seen ten or more times. V gene TRBV6-2 or TRBV6-3 combines with J gene TRBJ2-7; D possibly matches TRBD1 or TRBD2 (5 bases each). The germline CDR1 and CDR2 sequences are MNHEY and SVGEGT. V was clipped by 4 bases and J by 6 bases, with 13 bases between them. This CDR3 is built from 13 residues. The CDR3 is CASSWSGSAEQYF. In nucleotides, the CDR3 is TGTGCCAGCAGTTGGTCAGGGAGCGCCGAGCAGTACTTC.

This clonotype has ten or more counts. The CDR3 DNA is TGTGCCAGCACCAAACTTTTCGGACTAGCGGGAGGAGTAGATACGCAGTATTTT. This gives the protein CASTKLFGLAGGVDTQYF. This chain links TRBV27 with TRBJ2-3; the match to TRBD2 covers 14 bases. The CDR3 runs to 18 residues. The V gene's germline CDR1 is MNHEY and CDR2 SMNVEV (reference sequence). J gave up 5 bases and V 7 bases, and 14 bases lay outside the gene matches.

The chain is built from TRBV4-2 and TRBJ1-1, with D maybe TRBD1 (6 bases). The germline gives CDR1 LGHNA, CDR2 YNFKEQ. With 1 base removed from V and 3 bases from J, the gap between germline ends came to 15 bases. The CDR3 extends over 16 amino acids. The CDR3 DNA follows: TGTGCCAGCAGCCAAGCTCTCAGGGGCGATTACACTGAAGCTTTCTTT. Protein: CASSQALRGDYTEAFF.

This clonotype has a handful of counts. The chain combines TRBV7-3 with TRBJ2-2, with D possibly TRBD2 on 6 matching bases. The CDR3 consists of 17 residues. V lost 0 bases, J lost 1 base, and 12 bases lay in between. In germline, CDR1 is SGHTA, CDR2 FQGTGA. CDR3 nucleotide sequence: TGTGCCAGCAGCTTAACCCAAGAGCGGGTGAACACCGGGGAGCTGTTTTTT. Translation gives CASSLTQERVNTGELFF. The entire variable domain, with the rest obtained from reference TRBV7-3 and TRBJ2-2, is as follows: GAGVSQTPSNKVTEKGKYVELRCDPISGHTALYWYRQSLGQGPEFLIYFQGTGAADDSGLPNDRFFAVRPEGSVSTLKIQRTERGDSAVYLCASSLTQERVNTGELFFGEGSRLTVL.

There are many counts of this clonotype. The V call is TRBV7-2, the J call TRBJ2-5; D possibly corresponds to TRBD2 (6 bases). Germline-derived CDR1 and CDR2 are SGHTA and FQGNSA. The CDR3 consists of 14 residues. Deletions cut 5 bases from V and 5 bases from J, with 15 bases between. The CDR3 reads CASSTTRALETQYF. For the CDR3, the DNA is TGTGCCAGCAGCACGACTAGGGCGCTTGAGACCCAGTACTTC.

This clonotype was seen a handful of times. This chain uses TRBV28 with TRBJ2-6; D not resolved. CDR3 size: 17 residues. Germline V gene data show CDR1 as MDHEN and CDR2 as SYDVKM. Trimming cost V 3 bases and J 1 base, with 13 bases left between them. CDR3 bases: TGTGCCAGCAGTTTTTCCAATCTGGAGTCTGGGGCCAACGTCCTGACTTTC. It yields the protein CASSFSNLESGANVLTF.

This clonotype showed up many times. The V gene is TRBV6-1, the J gene TRBJ1-1; perhaps TRBD1 as D (6 bases). Germline V lookup: CDR1 MNHNS, CDR2 SASEGT. V lost 5 bases and J lost 5, with 18 bases in between. The CDR3 totals 15 residues. The CDR3, as DNA: TGTGCCAGCAGTTCGAAAAGACAGGAATGGACTGAAGCTTTCTTT. Amino acids: CASSSKRQEWTEAFF.

At least ten counts were recorded for this clonotype. The gene calls are TRBV5-1 and TRBJ2-7; 8 bases map to TRBD2. The V segment lost 0 bases and the J segment 1 base; nucleotides outside the gene matches: 3. This CDR3 comprises 15 residues. CDR1 SGHRS and CDR2 YFSETQ come from the germline V gene. CDR3 coding DNA: TGCGCCAGCAGCTTGGACGGGACTAGATCCTACGAGCAGTACTTC. Protein sequence: CASSLDGTRSYEQYF.

This clonotype was observed many times. The CDR3 protein is CASSPRRNQNRVRNQPQHF. CDR3 in DNA: TGTGCCAGCAGTCCAAGAAGGAACCAGAACAGGGTTAGAAATCAGCCCCAGCATTTT. The chain is built from TRBV6-2 or TRBV6-3 and TRBJ1-5; TRBD1 is a possible D gene (6 bases). In germline, CDR1 is MNHEY, CDR2 SVGEGT. The V gene lost 5 bases and the J gene lost 4 bases, with 27 bases spanning the gap. CDR3 length: 19 residues.

This clonotype has at least ten counts. The chain combines TRBV11-1 with TRBJ2-1; 7 bases are shared with TRBD2. With V trimmed by 5 bases and J by 5 bases, 6 bases remained unmatched. Germline V lookup: CDR1 SGHAT, CDR2 FQDESV (reference sequence). The CDR3 has 14 residues. This CDR3 reads CASSRRDYHNEQFF. The CDR3 bases are TGTGCCAGCAGCCGCCGGGACTACCACAATGAGCAGTTCTTC.

This clonotype has only a few counts. This chain links TRBV20-1 with TRBJ2-5, with TRBD1 matching over 7 bases. CDR1 DFQATT and CDR2 SNEGSKA come from the germline V gene (reference sequence). The CDR3 is 14 residues long. V trimming: 6 bases; J trimming: 2 bases; junction bases outside the gene matches: 9. For the CDR3, the DNA is TGCAGTGCGGCCCCAGGGACAGTTCAAGAGACCCAGTACTTC. This encodes CSAAPGTVQETQYF.

The CDR3 protein is CASRLATGRSSPLHF. CDR3 in DNA: TGTGCCAGCAGATTAGCGACAGGGAGGAGTTCACCCCTCCACTTT. The chain joins TRBV28 to TRBJ1-6; TRBD1 matches at 7 bases. CDR1 is MDHEN, CDR2 SYDVKM, per germline. Germline trimming cut 6 bases from V and 9 bases from J; bases unmatched to any gene: 11. This CDR3 region has 15 residues.

This clonotype was recorded at least ten times. V usage is TRBV5-5 and J usage is TRBJ2-1, with 7 bases aligning to TRBD1. Germline V gene data show CDR1 as SGHKS and CDR2 as YYEKEE (reference sequence). With V trimmed by 3 bases and J by 5 bases, 8 bases remained unmatched. The CDR3 runs 15 residues. The CDR3 is CASSSSGTANNEQFF. The CDR3 DNA reads as TGTGCCAGCAGCTCTTCCGGGACAGCCAACAATGAGCAGTTCTTC.

At least ten counts were recorded for this clonotype. V and J are TRBV3-1 and TRBJ1-6; D gene ambiguous. CDR3 size: 14 residues. Germline V gene sequence: CDR1 LGHDT, CDR2 YNNKEL (reference sequence). Trimming removed 6 bases from V and 10 bases from J, with 16 bases in between. The CDR3 coding sequence is TGTGCCAGCAGGAGAACTGCCCGGGAGTCACCCCTCCACTTT. This gives the protein CASRRTARESPLHF.

There are many counts of this clonotype. The V gene is TRBV3-1, the J gene TRBJ2-5; D is perhaps TRBD1 or TRBD2 (6 bases each). Germline V gene data show CDR1 as LGHDT and CDR2 as YNNKEL (reference sequence). Trimming stripped 0 bases from V and 4 bases from J, with 12 bases between. CDR3 length: 15 residues. Written as DNA, the CDR3 is TGTGCCAGCAGCCAAGAGGGCAGGGGAGGAGAGACCCAGTACTTC. Protein sequence: CASSQEGRGGETQYF.

The chain has TRBV29-1 and TRBJ2-2; D is uncertain. Trimming shortened V by 5 bases and J by 3 bases, and 10 bases separated the two germline ends. Per the germline V gene, CDR1 is SQVTM and CDR2 is ANQGSEA. The CDR3 runs 13 residues. DNA of the CDR3: TGCAGCGTTTACCCTGTGGACACCGGGGAGCTGTTTTTT. It codes for CSVYPVDTGELFF.

In this sample, this clonotype turned up many times. J is TRBJ1-2 and V is TRBV7-8; D is uncertain. Trimming shortened V by 5 bases and J by 4 bases, and 29 bases separated the two germline ends. This CDR3 is 19 amino acids long. Per the germline V gene, CDR1 is SGHVS and CDR2 is FQNEAQ. The CDR3 DNA is TGTGCCAGCAGCCCACCGCACAAGAGACAACCCCCGGCTCCCTATGGCTACACCTTC. This gives the protein CASSPPHKRQPPAPYGYTF.

This clonotype occurred many times. This chain uses TRBV7-2 with TRBJ2-7, with D hard to call. Germline values: CDR1 SGHTA, CDR2 FQGNSA. The V end was cut by 3 bases, the J end by 3 bases, with 9 bases between. The CDR3 spans 13 residues. CDR3 region: CASSFRPNYEQYF. CDR3 DNA sequence: TGTGCCAGCAGCTTTCGTCCTAACTACGAGCAGTACTTC.

Ten or more counts support this clonotype. The rearrangement uses TRBV18 and TRBJ2-1, with D maybe TRBD2 (5 bases). Looked up from germline, CDR1 is KGHSH and CDR2 is LQKENI. CDR3 size: 13 residues. V lost 3 bases, J lost 5 bases, and 8 bases lay in between. The CDR3, as DNA: TGTGCCAGCTCACCTCCCGGGGACAATGAGCAGTTCTTC. Translated, it gives CASSPPGDNEQFF.

In this sample, this clonotype turned up a few times. DNA of the CDR3: TGCGCCAGCAGCCGGTTAGGAGCAGGGAACATGAACACTGAAGCTTTCTTT. Translating gives CASSRLGAGNMNTEAFF. The V and J genes are TRBV5-1 and TRBJ1-1, with D possibly TRBD1 on 5 matching bases. The CDR3 contains 17 residues. Germline-derived CDR1 and CDR2 are SGHRS and YFSETQ. Trimming pared 4 bases from V and 0 bases from J, leaving 19 bases between.

This clonotype came up many times. The chain is built from TRBV11-1 and TRBJ2-3, with TRBD2 identical over 16 bases. J was trimmed by 6 bases and V by 3 bases; bases with no gene match: 3. The CDR3 length is 16 residues. Germline V CDR1 and CDR2: SGHAT, FQDESV (reference sequence). The CDR3 coding sequence is TGTGCCAGCAGCTTGGGACTAGCGGGAGGGCTGGATACGCAGTATTTT. It yields the protein CASSLGLAGGLDTQYF.

This clonotype was picked up many times. This chain connects TRBV2 to TRBJ2-1, with D perhaps matching TRBD1 or TRBD2 (5 bases each). Trimming pared 6 bases from V and 6 bases from J, leaving 12 bases between. From germline, CDR1 is SNHLY and CDR2 FYNNEI. There are 13 residues in the CDR3. CDR3 loop: CASRGVGGNEQFF. CDR3 nucleotides: TGTGCCAGCAGGGGGGTCGGTGGCAATGAGCAGTTCTTC.

This sequence joins TRBV29-1 and TRBJ2-2; TRBD1 matches 9 bases. The CDR3 covers 13 residues. The J segment lost 4 bases and the V segment lost 4 bases, leaving 1 base of the junction unmatched. Germline-derived CDR1 and CDR2 are SQVTM and ANQGSEA. The chain's CDR3 is CSVVTGGTGELFF. The CDR3 DNA is TGCAGCGTTGTGACAGGGGGCACCGGGGAGCTGTTTTTT.

This clonotype was seen at least ten times. This chain joins TRBV29-1 and TRBJ2-3; 13 bases match TRBD2. Trimming cost V 4 bases and J 0 bases; bases outside gene matches: 7. Germline CDR1 and CDR2: SQVTM and ANQGSEA. This CDR3 has 17 residues. Here the CDR3 DNA reads TGCAGCGTTGGAGGGACTAGCGGGATGGTTAGCACAGATACGCAGTATTTT. Translating it yields CSVGGTSGMVSTDTQYF.

The table lists this clonotype with many counts. V gene TRBV6-1 combines with J gene TRBJ2-3; TRBD2 matches at 12 bases. Germline V gene lookup returns CDR1 MNHNS and CDR2 SASEGT. This CDR3 is 18 amino acids long. With 6 bases clipped from V and 2 bases from J, the junction kept 12 bases outside the gene matches. CDR3 nucleotide sequence: TGTGCCAGCAGAATACCCACCCGGACTAGCGGGATCACAGATACGCAGTATTTT. Its protein product is CASRIPTRTSGITDTQYF.

There are many counts of this clonotype. This chain joins TRBV27 and TRBJ1-1; 9 bases match TRBD1. CDR3 size: 17 residues. Germline CDR1 and CDR2: MNHEY and SMNVEV (reference sequence). The ends lost 5 bases at V and 9 bases at J; junction bases unmatched: 19. CDR3 region: CASSPRQRDRARRKAFF. The DNA of the CDR3 is TGTGCCAGCAGTCCGCGCCAACGGGACAGGGCCAGGAGAAAAGCTTTCTTT.